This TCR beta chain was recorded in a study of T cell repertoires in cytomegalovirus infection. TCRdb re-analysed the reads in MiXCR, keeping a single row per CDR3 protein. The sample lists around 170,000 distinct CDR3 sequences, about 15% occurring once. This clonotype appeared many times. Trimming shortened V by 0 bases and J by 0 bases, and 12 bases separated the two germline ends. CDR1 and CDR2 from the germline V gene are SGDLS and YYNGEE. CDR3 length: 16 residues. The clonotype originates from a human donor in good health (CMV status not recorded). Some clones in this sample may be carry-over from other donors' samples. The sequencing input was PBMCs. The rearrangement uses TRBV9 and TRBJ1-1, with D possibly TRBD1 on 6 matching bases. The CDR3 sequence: CASSVGTQGMNTEAFF. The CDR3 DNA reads TGTGCCAGCAGCGTAGGGACACAGGGAATGAACACTGAAGCTTTCTTT.